These 7 T cell receptor beta chains were all obtained from the same sample, sequenced in a study of blood T cell repertoires in COVID-19. TCRdb keeps only in-frame clones here, not all; method: immunoSEQ multiplex PCR. The sample holds around 92,000 clones, 75% to 85% seen once. Material: peripheral blood. Receptor source: a woman of 80 years or more with acute or convalescent COVID-19.

The chain is built from TRBV6-5 and TRBJ2-7; 7 nucleotides agree with TRBD1. V shed 6 bases, J shed 1 base, and the junction held 9 bases outside the gene matches. The CDR3 runs 15 residues. Germline CDR1 is MNHEY and CDR2 is SVGAGI. The CDR3 loop is CASSQPAGGSYEQYF. The CDR3 nucleotides are TGTGCCAGCAGCCAACCCGCAGGGGGTTCCTACGAGCAGTACTTC.

This rearrangement joins TRBV15 to TRBJ2-2, with 8 bases fitting TRBD2. Unmatched junction bases numbered 8, after V lost 0 bases and J lost 5 bases. Germline V gives CDR1 LNHNV, CDR2 YYDKDF (reference sequence). The CDR3 has 17 residues. The CDR3 sequence: CATSRDGAGVQTGELFF. The CDR3 DNA reads TGTGCCACCAGCAGAGATGGAGCGGGAGTACAGACCGGGGAGCTGTTTTTT. Variable domain in full (rest from reference TRBV15 and TRBJ2-2): DAMVIQNPRYQVTQFGKPVTLSCSQTLNHNVMYWYQQKSSQAPKLLFHYYDKDFNNEADTPDNFQSRRPNTSFCFLDIRSPGLGDTAMYLCATSRDGAGVQTGELFFGEGSRLTVL.

J is TRBJ1-4 and V is TRBV2; 11 bases line up with TRBD1. CDR1 is SNHLY, CDR2 FYNNEI, per germline. This CDR3 region has 14 residues. V shed 6 bases and J 7 bases; nucleotides not matched to a gene: 4. CDR3 sequence reads: CASRRTGGFEKLFF. CDR3 sequence (DNA): TGTGCCAGCAGAAGGACAGGGGGCTTTGAAAAACTGTTTTTT. Variable domain in full (rest from reference TRBV2 and TRBJ1-4): EPEVTQTPSHQVTQMGQEVILRCVPISNHLYFYWYRQILGQKVEFLVSFYNNEISEKSEIFDDQFSVERPDGSNFTLKIRSTKLEDSAMYFCASRRTGGFEKLFFGSGTQLSVL.

The chain has TRBV12-3 or TRBV12-4 and TRBJ1-1, with TRBD1 matching over 7 bases. The ends lost 3 bases at V and 11 bases at J; junction bases unmatched: 6. The CDR3 loop spans 12 amino acids. CDR3 DNA sequence: TGTGCCAGCAGTTTCGGACAGGCCGGTGCTTTCTTT. Its translation is CASSFGQAGAFF.

The gene calls are TRBV11-2 and TRBJ2-3; 16 bases are shared with TRBD2. V was pared by 5 bases and J by 8 bases, with 7 bases of the junction left unmatched. Germline CDR1 SGHAT, CDR2 FQNNGV. This CDR3 has 16 residues. The CDR3 loop reads CASSPGTSGRAGTQYF. The CDR3 nucleotides read TGTGCCAGCAGCCCCGGGACTAGCGGGAGGGCCGGTACGCAGTATTTT.

The CDR3 protein is CASSERAGPDYEQYF. Written as DNA, the CDR3 is TGTGCCAGTAGCGAGCGAGCGGGACCCGACTACGAGCAGTACTTC. This chain uses TRBV19 with TRBJ2-7; 7 bases are a match to TRBD2. Germline values: CDR1 LNHDA, CDR2 SQIVND (reference sequence). V lost 6 bases to trimming and J lost 3 bases; unmatched junction nucleotides: 11. The CDR3 is 15 amino acids.

The chain combines TRBV7-3 with TRBJ2-7; the D gene is possibly TRBD1 (6 bases). Germline V gives CDR1 SGHTA, CDR2 FQGTGA. The CDR3 sequence is 15 residues long. The germline V and J ends were trimmed by 5 bases and 5 bases, with 19 bases remaining between them. The CDR3, as DNA: TGTGCCAGCAGCCCCGCCCAGGGGCCCCAAGACGAGCAGTACTTC. This gives the protein CASSPAQGPQDEQYF.